A single T cell receptor (beta chain) is shown here with its context. The data belong to a study of shared clonotypes between healthy human individuals. The material for each subset, its genomic DNA, was split evenly across several immunoSEQ plates. Only in-frame clones appear in the TCRdb table, and some are missing; sequencing was by immunoSEQ multiplex PCR. The sample lists about 2,500,000 clones, 90% to 95% seen once, with over 0.12% in the top ten. The CDR3 is 17 residues long. The V end was cut by 3 bases, the J end by 3 bases, with 21 bases between. CDR1 KGHSH and CDR2 LQKENI come from the germline V gene.

Sequenced input: naive CD4+ T cells sorted from blood. Subset described: CD45RA+ positively selected. The source is a man aged 18 to 35 in good health. The chain links TRBV18 to TRBJ2-7, with D tentatively TRBD2 (5 bases). CDR3 coding DNA: TGTGCCAGCTCACCGCCGGGAACTGCCCGTGGCGGCTACGAGCAGTACTTC. The encoded protein is CASSPPGTARGGYEQYF.